This T cell receptor beta chain was identified in a study of OX40 agonist ivuxolimab in advanced cancers. Overall study context: Of mixed ages from about 20 to 80 and averaging about 60 years, the group was around 78% male.

About this clone: What it binds is unknown.

Study findings and constraints: Clones of CD4+ and CD8+ blood T cells grew by week 6 at doses of 0.1 to 3.0 mg/kg. Low levels of normalized T-cell clonal expansion also appeared in some nonresponders.

Trimming shortened V by 2 bases and J by 5 bases, and 13 bases separated the two germline ends. The V gene's germline CDR1 is SGDLS and CDR2 YYNGEE. The CDR3 is 14 residues long. The repertoire was sequenced with immunoSEQ multiplex PCR; TCRdb's copy has only in-frame clones and lacks some. The table includes about 64,000 clones, 88% detected once. The receptor comes from an adult with an advanced solid tumor such as melanoma, head and neck, liver or kidney cancer. The V call is TRBV9, the J call TRBJ1-2; D gene unclear. This specimen consisted of CD4+ or CD8+ T cells sorted from blood, obtained in a trial of the OX40 agonist ivuxolimab. This CDR3 is CASSVSGLKYGYTF. The CDR3 DNA reads TGTGCCAGCAGCGTTTCAGGTCTAAAGTATGGCTACACCTTC.